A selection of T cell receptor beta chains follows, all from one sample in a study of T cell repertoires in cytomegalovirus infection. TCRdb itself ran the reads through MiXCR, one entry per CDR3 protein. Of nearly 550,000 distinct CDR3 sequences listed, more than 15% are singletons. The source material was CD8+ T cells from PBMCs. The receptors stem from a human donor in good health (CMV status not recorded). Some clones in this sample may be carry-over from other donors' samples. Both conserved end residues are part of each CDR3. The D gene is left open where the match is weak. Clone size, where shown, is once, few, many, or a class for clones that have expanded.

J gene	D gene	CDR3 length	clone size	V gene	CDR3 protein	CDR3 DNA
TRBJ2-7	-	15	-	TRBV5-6	CASSPGLITSYEQYF	TGTGCCAGCAGCCCAGGACTTATAACATCCTACGAGCAGTACTTC
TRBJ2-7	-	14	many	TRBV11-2	CASSLPSHRDEQYF	TGTGCCAGCAGCTTACCCTCCCACAGGGATGAGCAGTACTTC
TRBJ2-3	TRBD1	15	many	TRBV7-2	CASSLKGQLYDTQYF	TGTGCCAGCAGCTTAAAGGGACAGCTATATGATACGCAGTATTTT
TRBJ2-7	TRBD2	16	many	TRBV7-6	CASSLAPSGFLYEQYF	TGTGCCAGCAGCTTAGCTCCTAGCGGATTTCTCTACGAGCAGTACTTC
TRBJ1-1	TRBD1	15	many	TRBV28	CASSVAQGVNTEAFF	TGTGCCAGCAGTGTCGCCCAGGGGGTGAACACTGAAGCTTTCTTT
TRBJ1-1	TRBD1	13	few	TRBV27	CASSQRTGVEAFF	TGTGCCAGCAGTCAAAGGACAGGGGTCGAAGCTTTCTTT
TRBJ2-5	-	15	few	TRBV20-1	CSASKEAGVGETQYF	TGCAGTGCTAGTAAGGAGGCAGGGGTAGGAGAGACCCAGTACTTC
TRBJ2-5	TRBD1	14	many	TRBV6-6	CASKKTGQQETQYF	TGTGCCAGCAAGAAGACAGGGCAACAAGAGACCCAGTACTTC
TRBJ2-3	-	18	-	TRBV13	CASSSRRGYTGRTDTQYF	TGTGCCAGCAGCTCGAGAAGGGGGTACACGGGAAGGACAGATACGCAGTATTTT
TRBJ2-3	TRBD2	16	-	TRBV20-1	CSARDWLAGGPDTQYF	TGCAGTGCTAGAGATTGGCTAGCGGGAGGACCAGATACGCAGTATTTT
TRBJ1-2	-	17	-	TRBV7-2	CASTLPEGEGLVWGYTF	TGTGCCAGCACCTTACCGGAGGGGGAGGGCCTAGTGTGGGGCTACACCTTC
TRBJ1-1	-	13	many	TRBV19	CATQGTPNTEAFF	TGTGCCACCCAAGGGACACCGAACACTGAAGCTTTCTTT
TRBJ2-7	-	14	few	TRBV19	CASSSLPGAYEQYF	TGTGCCAGTAGTTCGCTCCCGGGGGCGTACGAGCAGTACTTC
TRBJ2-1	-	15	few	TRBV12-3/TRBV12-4	CASTFRESIYNEQFF	TGTGCCAGCACCTTTAGAGAATCTATTTACAATGAGCAGTTCTTC
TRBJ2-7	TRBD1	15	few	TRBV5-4	CASSPYRGLGYEQYF	TGTGCCAGCAGTCCCTACAGGGGTTTAGGCTACGAGCAGTACTTC
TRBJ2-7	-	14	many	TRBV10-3	CAISEGGGSDEQYF	TGTGCCATCAGTGAAGGAGGGGGGTCGGACGAGCAGTACTTC
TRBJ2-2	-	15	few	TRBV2	CASRWTAAPSGELFF	TGTGCCAGCAGATGGACCGCGGCACCATCCGGGGAGCTGTTTTTT
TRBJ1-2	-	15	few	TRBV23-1	CASSRGRAPPYGYTF	TGCGCCAGCAGTCGGGGTCGGGCCCCACCTTATGGCTACACCTTC
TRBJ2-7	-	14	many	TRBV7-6	CASSSPEEGPGQYF	TGTGCCAGCAGCTCTCCAGAGGAGGGCCCGGGGCAGTACTTC
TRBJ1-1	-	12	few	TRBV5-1	CASSLGGKGAFF	TGCGCCAGCAGCCTGGGGGGCAAGGGGGCTTTCTTT
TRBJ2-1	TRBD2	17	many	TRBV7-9	CASSDTPGLGYYNEQFF	TGTGCCAGCAGCGATACTCCGGGACTAGGGTACTACAATGAGCAGTTCTTC
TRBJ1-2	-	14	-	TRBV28	CASSLSGATYGYTF	TGTGCCAGCAGTTTGTCGGGGGCAACCTATGGCTACACCTTC
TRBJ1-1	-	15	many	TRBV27	CASSPRTVRYTEAFF	TGTGCCAGCAGTCCCCGGACAGTTCGGTACACTGAAGCTTTCTTT
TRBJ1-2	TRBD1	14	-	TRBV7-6	CASSSGTGVRGYTF	TGTGCCAGCAGCTCCGGGACAGGGGTAAGAGGCTACACCTTC
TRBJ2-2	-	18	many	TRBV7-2	CASSLGRLGVYTPGELFF	TGTGCCAGCAGCTTAGGCCGTTTGGGAGTGTATACCCCCGGGGAGCTGTTTTTT
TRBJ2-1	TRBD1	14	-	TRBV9	CASSEQGRYNEQFF	TGTGCCAGCAGCGAACAGGGGCGATACAATGAGCAGTTCTTC
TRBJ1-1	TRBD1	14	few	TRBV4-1	CASSQLQGDTEAFF	TGTGCCAGCAGCCAATTACAGGGGGACACTGAAGCTTTCTTT
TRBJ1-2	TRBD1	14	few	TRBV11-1	CASSWEQGLRGYTF	TGTGCCAGCAGCTGGGAACAGGGGCTGCGAGGCTACACCTTC
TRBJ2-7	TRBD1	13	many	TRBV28	CASKLDRTYEQYF	TGTGCCAGCAAACTGGACAGGACCTACGAGCAGTACTTC
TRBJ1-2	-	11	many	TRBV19	CASAGIYGYTF	TGTGCCAGTGCAGGGATCTATGGCTACACCTTC
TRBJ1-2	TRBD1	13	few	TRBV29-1	CSVEDRAYYGYTF	TGCAGCGTCGAGGACAGGGCTTACTATGGCTACACCTTC
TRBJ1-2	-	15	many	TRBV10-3	CAISATKDGTYGYTF	TGTGCCATCAGTGCTACTAAGGACGGGACCTATGGCTACACCTTC
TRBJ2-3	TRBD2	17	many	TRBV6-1	CASSPSGLAGVTDTQYF	TGTGCCAGCAGTCCCTCGGGGCTAGCGGGAGTCACAGATACGCAGTATTTT